This T cell receptor beta chain was obtained from a study of T cell changes during pregnancy in multiple sclerosis. Sequenced by immunoSEQ multiplex PCR; TCRdb stores in-frame clones only, minus some. The repertoire holds about 79,000 clones, with around nine tenths as singletons. Deletions cut 4 bases from V and 2 bases from J, with 15 bases between. The CDR3 sequence is 15 residues long. Germline CDR1 and CDR2: SGHKS and YYEKEE (reference sequence). The receptor was derived from a female donor with multiple sclerosis, enrolled in a pregnancy study. The rearrangement uses TRBV5-5 and TRBJ2-5, with D tentatively TRBD2 (6 bases). Sample: CD4+ T cells from peripheral blood mononuclear cells, taken in the second trimester of pregnancy. DNA for the CDR3: TGTGCCAGCAGCCGTACCCTAGCGAAACAAGAGACCCAGTACTTC. Translation: CASSRTLAKQETQYF. The full variable domain, completed using reference TRBV5-5 and TRBJ2-5, is DAGVTQSPTHLIKTRGQQVTLRCSPISGHKSVSWYQQVLGQGPQFIFQYYEKEERGRGNFPDRFSARQFPNYSSELNVNALLLGDSALYLCASSRTLAKQETQYFGPGTRLLVL.